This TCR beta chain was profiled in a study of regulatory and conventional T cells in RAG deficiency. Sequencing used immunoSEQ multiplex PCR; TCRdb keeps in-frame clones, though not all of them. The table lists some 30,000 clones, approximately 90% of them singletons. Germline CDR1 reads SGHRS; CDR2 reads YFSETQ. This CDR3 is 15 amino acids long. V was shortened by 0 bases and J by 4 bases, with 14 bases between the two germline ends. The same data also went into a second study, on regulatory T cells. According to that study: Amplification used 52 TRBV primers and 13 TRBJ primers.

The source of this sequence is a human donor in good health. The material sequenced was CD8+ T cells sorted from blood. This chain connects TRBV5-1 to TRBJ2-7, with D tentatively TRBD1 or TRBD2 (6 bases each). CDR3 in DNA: TGCGCCAGCAGCTTGGATCCGGGGGCCAGGTACGAGCAGTACTTC. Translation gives CASSLDPGARYEQYF.